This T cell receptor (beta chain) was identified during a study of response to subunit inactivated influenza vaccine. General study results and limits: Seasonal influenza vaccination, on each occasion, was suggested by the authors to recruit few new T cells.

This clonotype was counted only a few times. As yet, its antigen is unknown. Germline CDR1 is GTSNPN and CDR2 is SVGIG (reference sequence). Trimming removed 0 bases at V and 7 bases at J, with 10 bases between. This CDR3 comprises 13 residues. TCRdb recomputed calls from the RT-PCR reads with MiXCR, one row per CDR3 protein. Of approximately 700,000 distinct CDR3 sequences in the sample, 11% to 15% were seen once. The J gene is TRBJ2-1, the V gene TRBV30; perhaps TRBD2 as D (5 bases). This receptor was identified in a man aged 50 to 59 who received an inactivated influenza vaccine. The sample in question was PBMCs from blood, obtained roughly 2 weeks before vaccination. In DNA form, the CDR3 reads TGTGCCTGGAGTGTAAGTTGGGAGAATGAGCAGTTCTTC. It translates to CAWSVSWENEQFF.